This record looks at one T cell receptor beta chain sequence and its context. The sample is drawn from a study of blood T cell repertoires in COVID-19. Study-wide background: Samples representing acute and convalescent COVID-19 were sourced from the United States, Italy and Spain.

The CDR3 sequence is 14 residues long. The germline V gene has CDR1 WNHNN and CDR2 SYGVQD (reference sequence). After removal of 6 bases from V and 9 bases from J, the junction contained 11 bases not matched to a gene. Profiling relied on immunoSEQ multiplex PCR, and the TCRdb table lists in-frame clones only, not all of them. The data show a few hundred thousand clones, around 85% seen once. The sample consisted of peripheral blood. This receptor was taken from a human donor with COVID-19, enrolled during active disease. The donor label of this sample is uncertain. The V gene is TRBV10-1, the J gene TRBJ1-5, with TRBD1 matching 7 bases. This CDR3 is CASRGQRRVVPQHF. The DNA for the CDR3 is TGCGCCAGCAGGGGACAGAGACGGGTTGTGCCCCAGCATTTT.